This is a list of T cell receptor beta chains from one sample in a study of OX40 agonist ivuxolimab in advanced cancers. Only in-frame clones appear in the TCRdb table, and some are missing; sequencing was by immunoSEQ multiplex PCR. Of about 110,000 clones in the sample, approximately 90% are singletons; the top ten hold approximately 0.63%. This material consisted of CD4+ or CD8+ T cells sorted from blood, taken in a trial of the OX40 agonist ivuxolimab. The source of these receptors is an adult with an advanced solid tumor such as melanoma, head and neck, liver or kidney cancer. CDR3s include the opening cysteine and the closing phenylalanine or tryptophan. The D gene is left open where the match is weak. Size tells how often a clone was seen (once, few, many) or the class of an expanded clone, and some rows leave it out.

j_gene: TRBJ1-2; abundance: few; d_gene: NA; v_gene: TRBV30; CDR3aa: CAWSMEGYTF; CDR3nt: TGTGCCTGGAGTATGGAAGGCTACACCTTC
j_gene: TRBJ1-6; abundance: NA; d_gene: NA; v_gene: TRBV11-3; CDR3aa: CASSRLRQNSPLHF; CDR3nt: TGTGCCAGCAGCCGCCTACGGCAAAATTCACCCCTCCACTTT
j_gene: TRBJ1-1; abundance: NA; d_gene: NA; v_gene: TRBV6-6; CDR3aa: CASSFGTKNTEAFF; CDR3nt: TGTGCCAGCAGTTTTGGGACGAAGAACACTGAAGCTTTCTTT
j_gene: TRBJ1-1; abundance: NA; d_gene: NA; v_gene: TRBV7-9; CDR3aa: CASSLSQGNTEAFF; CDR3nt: TGTGCCAGCAGCTTATCCCAGGGGAACACTGAAGCTTTCTTT
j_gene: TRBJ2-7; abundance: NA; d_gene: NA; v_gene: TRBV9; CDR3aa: CASRYGAEQYF; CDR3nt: TGTGCCAGCAGATACGGAGCCGAGCAGTACTTC
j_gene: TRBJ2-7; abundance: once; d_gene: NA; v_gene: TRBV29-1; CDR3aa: CSASGAGQTYEQYF; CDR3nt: TGCAGCGCGTCCGGGGCGGGACAGACCTACGAGCAGTACTTC
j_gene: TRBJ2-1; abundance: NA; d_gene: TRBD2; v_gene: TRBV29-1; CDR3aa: CSVQTSAPGNEQFF; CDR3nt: TGCAGCGTGCAGACTAGCGCCCCGGGTAATGAGCAGTTCTTC
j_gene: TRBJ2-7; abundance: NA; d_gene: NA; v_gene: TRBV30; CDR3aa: CAWSASWRAIPYEQYF; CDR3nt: TGTGCCTGGAGTGCTTCGTGGAGGGCAATCCCCTACGAGCAGTACTTC
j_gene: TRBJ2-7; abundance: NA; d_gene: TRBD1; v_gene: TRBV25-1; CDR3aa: CASSATGTGYEQYF; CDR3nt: TGTGCCAGCAGTGCAACCGGGACAGGCTACGAGCAGTACTTC
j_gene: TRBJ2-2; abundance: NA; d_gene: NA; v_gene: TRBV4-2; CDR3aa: CASSQDWTIPGELFF; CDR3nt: TGTGCCAGCAGCCAAGATTGGACTATTCCCGGGGAGCTGTTTTTT
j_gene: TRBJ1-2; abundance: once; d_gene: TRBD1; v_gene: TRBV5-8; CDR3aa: CASSVGQPSYGYTF; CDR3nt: TGTGCCAGCAGCGTGGGACAGCCCAGCTATGGCTACACCTTC
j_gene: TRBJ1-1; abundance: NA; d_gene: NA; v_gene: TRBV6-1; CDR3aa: CASRLTVNTEAFF; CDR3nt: TGTGCCAGCAGACTGACAGTGAACACTGAAGCTTTCTTT
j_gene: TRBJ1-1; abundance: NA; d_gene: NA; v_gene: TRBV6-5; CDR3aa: CASSYSRVGDTEAFF; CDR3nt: TGTGCCAGCAGTTACTCGAGAGTTGGGGACACTGAAGCTTTCTTT
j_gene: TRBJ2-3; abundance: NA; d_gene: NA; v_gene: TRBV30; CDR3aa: CAWAFGFTDTQYF; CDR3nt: TGTGCCTGGGCTTTCGGATTCACAGATACGCAGTATTTT
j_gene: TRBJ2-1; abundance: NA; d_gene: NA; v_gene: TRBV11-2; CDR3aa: CASSLESYDYNEQFF; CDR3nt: TGTGCCAGCAGCTTAGAAAGCTACGACTACAATGAGCAGTTCTTC
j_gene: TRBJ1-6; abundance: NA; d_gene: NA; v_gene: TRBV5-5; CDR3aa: CASSTPPGSPLHF; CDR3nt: TGTGCCAGCAGCACCCCTCCGGGTTCACCCCTCCACTTT
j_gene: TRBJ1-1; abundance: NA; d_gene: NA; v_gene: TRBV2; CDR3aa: CASFLVGWRAFF; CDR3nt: TGTGCCAGCTTCTTAGTGGGGTGGAGGGCTTTCTTT
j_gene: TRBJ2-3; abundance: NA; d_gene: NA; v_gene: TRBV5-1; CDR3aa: CASSSPSTNEGPKEVSDTQYF; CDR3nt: TGCGCCAGCAGCAGTCCGTCCACTAATGAGGGTCCCAAAGAAGTGTCAGATACGCAGTATTTT
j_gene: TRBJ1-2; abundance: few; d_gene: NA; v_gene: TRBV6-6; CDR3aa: CASSYFLPDGYTF; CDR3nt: TGTGCCAGCAGTTACTTCCTCCCTGATGGCTACACCTTC
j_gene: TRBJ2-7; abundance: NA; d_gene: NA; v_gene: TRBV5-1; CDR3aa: CASSLVPGAPANEQYF; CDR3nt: TGCGCCAGCAGCTTGGTTCCGGGGGCCCCTGCAAACGAGCAGTACTTC
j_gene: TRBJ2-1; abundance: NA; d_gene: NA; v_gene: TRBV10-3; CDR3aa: CATAGADYGNEQFF; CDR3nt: TGTGCCACCGCTGGAGCGGACTATGGAAATGAGCAGTTCTTC
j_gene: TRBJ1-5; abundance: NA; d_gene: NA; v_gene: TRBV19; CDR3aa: CASGGTGGSQPQHF; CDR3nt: TGTGCCAGTGGAGGGACGGGGGGTTCTCAGCCCCAGCATTTT
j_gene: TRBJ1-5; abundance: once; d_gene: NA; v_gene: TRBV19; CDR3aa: CASSPGQRQPQHF; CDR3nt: TGTGCCAGTAGCCCCGGGCAGCGTCAGCCCCAGCATTTT
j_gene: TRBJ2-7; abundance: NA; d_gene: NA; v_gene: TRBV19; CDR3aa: CASSIDASWGSYEQYF; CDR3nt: TGTGCCAGTAGTATAGATGCTAGCTGGGGCTCCTACGAGCAGTACTTC
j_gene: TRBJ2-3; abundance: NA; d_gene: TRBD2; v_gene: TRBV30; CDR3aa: CAWGRGGSTDTQYF; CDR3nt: TGTGCCTGGGGCCGGGGGGGAAGCACAGATACGCAGTATTTT
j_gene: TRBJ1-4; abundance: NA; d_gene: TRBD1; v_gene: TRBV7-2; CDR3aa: CASSPDRGYEKLFF; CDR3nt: TGTGCCAGCAGCCCAGACAGGGGGTATGAAAAACTGTTTTTT
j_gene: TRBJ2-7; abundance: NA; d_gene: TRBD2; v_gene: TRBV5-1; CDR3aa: CASSWTSGGMAYEQYF; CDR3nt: TGCGCCAGCAGCTGGACTAGCGGGGGGATGGCCTACGAGCAGTACTTC
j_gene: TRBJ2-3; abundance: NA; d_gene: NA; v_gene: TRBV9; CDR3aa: CASSVEPQGRTDTQYF; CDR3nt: TGTGCCAGCAGCGTAGAGCCCCAGGGAAGGACAGATACGCAGTATTTT
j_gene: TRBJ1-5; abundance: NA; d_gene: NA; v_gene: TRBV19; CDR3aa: CASSISQSNQPQHF; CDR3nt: TGTGCCAGTAGTATTTCACAGTCCAATCAGCCCCAGCATTTT
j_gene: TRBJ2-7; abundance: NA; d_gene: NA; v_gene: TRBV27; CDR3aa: CATRGDRAAYEQYF; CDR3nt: TGTGCCACCAGGGGGGATAGGGCAGCCTACGAGCAGTACTTC
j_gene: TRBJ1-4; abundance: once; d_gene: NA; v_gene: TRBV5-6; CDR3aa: CASSHRGVSEKLFF; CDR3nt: TGTGCCAGCAGCCACCGGGGGGTCAGTGAAAAACTGTTTTTT
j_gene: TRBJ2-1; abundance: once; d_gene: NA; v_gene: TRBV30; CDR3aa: CAWTERVGLGEQFF; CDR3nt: TGTGCCTGGACCGAGCGTGTGGGTCTAGGTGAGCAGTTCTTC
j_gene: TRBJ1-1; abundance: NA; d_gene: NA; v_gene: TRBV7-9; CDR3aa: CASSLSTVTEAFF; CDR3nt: TGTGCCAGCAGCCTGTCGACCGTGACCGAAGCTTTCTTT
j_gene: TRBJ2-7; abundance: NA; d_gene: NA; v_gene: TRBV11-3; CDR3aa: CASSLSSYEQYF; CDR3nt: TGTGCCAGCAGCTTGAGCTCCTACGAGCAGTACTTC
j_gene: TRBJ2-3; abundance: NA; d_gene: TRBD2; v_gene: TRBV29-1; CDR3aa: CSVVFTSGGYSTDTQYF; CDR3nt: TGCAGCGTTGTTTTTACTAGCGGGGGGTATAGCACAGATACGCAGTATTTT